The 9 T cell receptor beta chains below come from one sample, sequenced in a study of identical twins. TCRdb ran MiXCR on the 5' RACE reads and lists one entry per CDR3 protein. The data contain roughly 1,500,000 distinct CDR3 sequences, roughly 35% of them singletons. Specimen: cord blood. These receptors came from a newborn girl in good health.

Comment on this clonotype: At one boundary the junction diverges from the germline segment, which might be a read error. V and J are TRBV25-1 and TRBJ2-7; the match to TRBD2 covers 9 bases. The J call may be mistaken, given a closer DNA end match to TRBJ2-1. There are 15 residues in the CDR3. Looked up from germline, CDR1 is MGHDK and CDR2 is SYGVNS. The CDR3 coding sequence is TGTACCAGCAGTGAGGACCTAGCGGGGTACAATGAGCAGTTCTTC. Protein: CTSSEDLAGYNEQFF.

Remarks on this clonotype: At one end the junction does not follow the germline gene, possibly because of a read error. This chain links TRBV12-3 or TRBV12-4 with TRBJ2-1; TRBD2 matches at 8 bases. This CDR3 spans 17 amino acids. CDR3 sequence: CASSLRTAGVTYNGQFF. In DNA form, the CDR3 reads TGTGCCAGCAGTTTACGCACAGCGGGAGTCACCTACAATGGGCAGTTCTTC.

The rearrangement links TRBV12-3 or TRBV12-4 to TRBJ2-7; 8 positions agree with TRBD2. The CDR3 totals 14 residues. V lost 3 bases and J lost 7; bases outside the gene matches: 8. CDR3 in DNA: TGTGCCAGCAGTTTCGGGGGGGGCTACAATGAGCAGTACTTC. This sequence encodes CASSFGGGYNEQYF.

This chain links TRBV20-1 with TRBJ2-3; 10 bases align to TRBD2. The CDR3 is made up of 15 amino acids. V lost 4 bases, J lost 0 bases, and 4 bases stayed unmatched. CDR1 DFQATT and CDR2 SNEGSKA come from the germline V gene (reference sequence). For the CDR3, the DNA is TGCAGTGCTAACCCGACTAGCGGGAGCACAGATACGCAGTATTTT. The encoded protein is CSANPTSGSTDTQYF.

This clonotype was picked up many times. The chain has TRBV29-1 and TRBJ2-5; D is unresolved. The V end lost 3 bases, the J end lost 2 bases, and 10 bases lay between the germline ends. CDR1 and CDR2 from the germline V gene are SQVTM and ANQGSEA. The CDR3 is 13 amino acids. DNA for the CDR3: TGCAGCGTTGATAAGCCAAAACAAGAGACCCAGTACTTC. This translates into CSVDKPKQETQYF. The complete variable domain, with remaining parts taken from reference TRBV29-1 and TRBJ2-5, reads SAVISQKPSRDICQRGTSLTIQCQVDSQVTMMFWYRQQPGQSLTLIATANQGSEATYESGFVIDKFPISRPNLTFSTLTVSNMSPEDSSIYLCSVDKPKQETQYFGPGTRLLVL.

J is TRBJ2-1 and V is TRBV20-1, with 8 bases that match TRBD2. The DNA end is a closer match to TRBJ2-7, so the J assignment may be wrong. Germline assignment: CDR1 DFQATT and CDR2 SNEGSKA (reference sequence). This CDR3 is 16 amino acids long. The CDR3 DNA sequence: TGCAGTGCTAGAGACTTACTGGGACTAGAGTACAATGAGCAGTACTTC. Translation: CSARDLLGLEYNEQYF.

The CDR3 is CASSRRGQDNEKLFF. CDR3 coding DNA: TGTGCCAGCAGTCGCCGGGGACAGGATAATGAAAAACTGTTTTTT. The chain recombines TRBV7-9 with TRBJ1-4; TRBD1 aligns across 8 bases. J was trimmed by 4 bases and V by 6 bases; bases with no gene match: 7. Germline V CDR1 and CDR2: SEHNR, FQNEAQ (reference sequence). The CDR3 consists of 15 residues.

The chain combines TRBV27 with TRBJ2-1; D is perhaps TRBD2 (6 bases). CDR3 length: 16 residues. CDR1 is MNHEY, CDR2 SMNVEV, per germline (reference sequence). Trimming took 1 base from V and 0 from J, leaving 10 bases between them. The CDR3 DNA reads TGTGCCAGCAGTTTATGGTCCGGGAGCTCCTACAATGAGCAGTTCTTC. It translates to CASSLWSGSSYNEQFF.

The chain has TRBV12-3 or TRBV12-4 and TRBJ2-1; no reliable D call. Trimming took 4 bases from V and 4 from J, leaving 11 bases between them. CDR3 length equals 14 residues. CDR3 bases: TGTGCCAGCAGTTGGCGTAGAAATTACAATGAGCAGTTCTTC. It translates to CASSWRRNYNEQFF.